This T cell receptor beta chain was obtained from a study of CD8+ T cells in alopecia areata. The sequencing template was cDNA reverse transcribed from extracted RNA. The table came from immunoSEQ multiplex PCR; TCRdb's copy has only in-frame clones and leaves some out. The table shows around 270,000 clones, with roughly 64% occurring only once. Documented treatment: oral pan-JAK inhibitor, 5-10 mg twice daily. Germline CDR1 and CDR2: SGHTA and FQGNSA. The CDR3 length is 14 residues. J lost 5 bases, V lost 5 bases, and 7 bases had no gene match. The TCR comes from a human donor with alopecia areata. The sample here was CD4+ T cells sorted from blood, taken at week 24, from a patient treated with tofacitinib. The chain carries TRBV7-2 and TRBJ2-5; 8 bases agree with TRBD1. In DNA form, the CDR3 reads TGTGCCAGCAGCACACAACAGGGGGTTGAGACCCAGTACTTC. The encoded protein is CASSTQQGVETQYF.